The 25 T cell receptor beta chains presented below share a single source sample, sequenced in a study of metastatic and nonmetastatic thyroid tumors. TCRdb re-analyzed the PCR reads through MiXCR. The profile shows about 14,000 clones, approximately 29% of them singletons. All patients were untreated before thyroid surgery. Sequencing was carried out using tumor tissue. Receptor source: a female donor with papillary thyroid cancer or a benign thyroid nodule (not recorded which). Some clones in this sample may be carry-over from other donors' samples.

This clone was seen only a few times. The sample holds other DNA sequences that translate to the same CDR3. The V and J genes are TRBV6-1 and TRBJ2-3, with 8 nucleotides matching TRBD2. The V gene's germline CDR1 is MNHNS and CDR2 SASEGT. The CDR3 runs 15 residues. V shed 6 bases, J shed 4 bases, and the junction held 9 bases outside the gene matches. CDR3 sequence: CASRGLAGGPDTQYF. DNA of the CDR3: TGTGCCAGCAGGGGACTGGCGGGAGGTCCAGATACGCAGTATTTT.

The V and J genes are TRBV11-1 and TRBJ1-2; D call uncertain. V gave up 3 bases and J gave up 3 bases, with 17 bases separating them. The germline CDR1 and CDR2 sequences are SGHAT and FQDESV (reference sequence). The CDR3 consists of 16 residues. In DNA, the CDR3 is TGTGCCAGCAGCTTGTCGAACTGGGCCACCGACTATGGCTACACCTTC. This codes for CASSLSNWATDYGYTF. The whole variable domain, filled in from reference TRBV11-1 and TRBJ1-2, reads EAEVAQSPRYKITEKSQAVAFWCDPISGHATLYWYRQILGQGPELLVQFQDESVVDDSQLPKDRFSAERLKGVDSTLKIQPAELGDSAMYLCASSLSNWATDYGYTFGSGTRLTVV.

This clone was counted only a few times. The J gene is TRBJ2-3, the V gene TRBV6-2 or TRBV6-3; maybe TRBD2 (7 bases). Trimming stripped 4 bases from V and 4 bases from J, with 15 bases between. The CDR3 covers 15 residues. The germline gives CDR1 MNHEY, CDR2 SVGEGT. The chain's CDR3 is CASSLRGPLPDTQYF. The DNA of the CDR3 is TGTGCCAGCAGTTTGCGGGGGCCTCTCCCAGATACGCAGTATTTT.

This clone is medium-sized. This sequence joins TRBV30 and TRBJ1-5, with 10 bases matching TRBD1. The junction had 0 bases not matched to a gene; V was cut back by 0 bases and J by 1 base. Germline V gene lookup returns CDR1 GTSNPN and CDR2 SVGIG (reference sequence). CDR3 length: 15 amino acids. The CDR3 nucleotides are TGTGCCTGGAGTGTGGGACAGGGGAGCAATCAGCCCCAGCATTTT. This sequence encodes CAWSVGQGSNQPQHF.

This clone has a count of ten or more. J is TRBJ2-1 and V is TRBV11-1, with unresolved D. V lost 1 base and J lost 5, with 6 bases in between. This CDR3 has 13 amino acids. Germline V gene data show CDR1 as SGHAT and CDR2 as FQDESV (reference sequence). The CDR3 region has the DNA TGTGCCAGCAGCTTAGATACTCACAATGAGCAGTTCTTC. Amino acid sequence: CASSLDTHNEQFF. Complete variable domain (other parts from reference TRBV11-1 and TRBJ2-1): EAEVAQSPRYKITEKSQAVAFWCDPISGHATLYWYRQILGQGPELLVQFQDESVVDDSQLPKDRFSAERLKGVDSTLKIQPAELGDSAMYLCASSLDTHNEQFFGPGTRLTVL.

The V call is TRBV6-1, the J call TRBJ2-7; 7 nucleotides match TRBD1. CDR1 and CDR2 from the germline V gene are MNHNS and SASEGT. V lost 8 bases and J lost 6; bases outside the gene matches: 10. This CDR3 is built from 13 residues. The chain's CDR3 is CASGSHRGSEQYF. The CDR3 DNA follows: TGTGCCAGCGGATCACACAGGGGCAGCGAGCAGTACTTC.

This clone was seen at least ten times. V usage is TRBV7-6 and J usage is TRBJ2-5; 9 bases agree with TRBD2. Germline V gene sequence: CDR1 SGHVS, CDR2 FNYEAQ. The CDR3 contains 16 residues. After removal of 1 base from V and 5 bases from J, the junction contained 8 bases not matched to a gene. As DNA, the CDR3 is TGTGCCAGCAGCTTAGGGGGTCTAGCGGGGATGGAGACCCAGTACTTC. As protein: CASSLGGLAGMETQYF.

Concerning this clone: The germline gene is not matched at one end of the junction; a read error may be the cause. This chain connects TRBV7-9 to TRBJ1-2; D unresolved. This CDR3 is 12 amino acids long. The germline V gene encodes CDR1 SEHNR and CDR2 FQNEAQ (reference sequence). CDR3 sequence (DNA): TGTGCCAGCAGTTTAGCTGCCTGGGGCTACACCTTC. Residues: CASSLAAWGYTF.

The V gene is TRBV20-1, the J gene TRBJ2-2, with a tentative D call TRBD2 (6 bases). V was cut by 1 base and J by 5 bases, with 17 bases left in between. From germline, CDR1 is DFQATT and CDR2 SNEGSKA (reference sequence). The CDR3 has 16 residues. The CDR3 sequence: CSARVGLGGGTGELFF. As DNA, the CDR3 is TGCAGTGCTAGAGTAGGGCTGGGAGGAGGGACCGGGGAGCTGTTTTTT.

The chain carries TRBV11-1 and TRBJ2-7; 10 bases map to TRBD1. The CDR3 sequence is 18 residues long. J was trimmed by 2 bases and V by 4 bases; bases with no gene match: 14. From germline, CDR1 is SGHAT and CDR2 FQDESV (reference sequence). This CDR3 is CASSSSGQGGLSPYEQYF. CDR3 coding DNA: TGTGCCAGCAGCTCAAGTGGACAGGGGGGACTTAGTCCCTACGAGCAGTACTTC. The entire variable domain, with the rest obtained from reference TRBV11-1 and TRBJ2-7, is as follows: EAEVAQSPRYKITEKSQAVAFWCDPISGHATLYWYRQILGQGPELLVQFQDESVVDDSQLPKDRFSAERLKGVDSTLKIQPAELGDSAMYLCASSSSGQGGLSPYEQYFGPGTRLTVT.

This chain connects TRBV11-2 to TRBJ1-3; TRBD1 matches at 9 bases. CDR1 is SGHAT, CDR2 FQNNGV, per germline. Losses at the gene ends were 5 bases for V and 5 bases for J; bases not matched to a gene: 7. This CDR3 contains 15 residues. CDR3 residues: CASSPNRGLRNTIYF. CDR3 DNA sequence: TGTGCCAGCAGCCCCAACAGGGGGCTCAGAAACACCATATATTTT.

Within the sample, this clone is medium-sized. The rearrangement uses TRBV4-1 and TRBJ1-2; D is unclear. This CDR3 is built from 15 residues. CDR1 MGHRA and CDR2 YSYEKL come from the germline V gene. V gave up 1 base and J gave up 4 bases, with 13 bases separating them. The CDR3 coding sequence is TGCGCCAGCAGCCAAGTGGCTCCGCCCGTCTATGGCTACACCTTC. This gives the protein CASSQVAPPVYGYTF.

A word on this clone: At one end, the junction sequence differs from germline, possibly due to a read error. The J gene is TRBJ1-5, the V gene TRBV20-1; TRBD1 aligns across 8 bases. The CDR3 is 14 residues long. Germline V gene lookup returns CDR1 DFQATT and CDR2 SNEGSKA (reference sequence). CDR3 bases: TGCAGTGCCCACTCGGACAGGGCCAATCGGCCCCAGCATTTT. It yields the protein CSAHSDRANRPQHF.

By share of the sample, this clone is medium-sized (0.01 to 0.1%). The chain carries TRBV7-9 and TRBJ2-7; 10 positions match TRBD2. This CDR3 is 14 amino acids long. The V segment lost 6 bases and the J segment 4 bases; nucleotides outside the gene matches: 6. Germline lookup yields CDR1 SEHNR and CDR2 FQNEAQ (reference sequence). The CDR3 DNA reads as TGTGCCAGCAGTGGACTAGCGGAGCCTTACGAGCAGTACTTC. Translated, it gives CASSGLAEPYEQYF.

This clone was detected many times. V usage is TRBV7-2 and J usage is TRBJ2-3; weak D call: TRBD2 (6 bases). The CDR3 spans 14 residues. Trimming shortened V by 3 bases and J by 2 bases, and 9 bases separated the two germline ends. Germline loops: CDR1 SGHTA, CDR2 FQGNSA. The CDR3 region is CASSLGTYTDTQYF. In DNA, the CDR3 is TGTGCCAGCAGCTTGGGGACTTACACAGATACGCAGTATTTT.

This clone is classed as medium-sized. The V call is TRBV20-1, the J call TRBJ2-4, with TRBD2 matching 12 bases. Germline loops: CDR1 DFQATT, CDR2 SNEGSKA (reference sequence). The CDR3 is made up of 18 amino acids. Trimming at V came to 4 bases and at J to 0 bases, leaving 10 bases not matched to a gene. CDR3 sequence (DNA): TGCAGTGCTACCCGACTAGCGGGAGAAGCACTAGCCAAAAACATTCAGTACTTC. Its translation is CSATRLAGEALAKNIQYF.

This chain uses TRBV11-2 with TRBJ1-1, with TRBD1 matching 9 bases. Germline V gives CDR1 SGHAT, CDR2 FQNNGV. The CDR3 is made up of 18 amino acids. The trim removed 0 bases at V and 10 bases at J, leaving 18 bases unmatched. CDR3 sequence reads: CASSLDIGTGRVMRSAFF. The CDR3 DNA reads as TGTGCCAGCAGCTTAGATATCGGGACAGGGAGGGTAATGCGGTCAGCTTTCTTT.

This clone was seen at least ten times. CDR3 sequence (DNA): TGTGCCAGCAGTGCCTTTGGGTCTGAAGCTTTCTTT. It encodes CASSAFGSEAFF. The chain has TRBV2 and TRBJ1-1; D is unresolved. Germline assignment: CDR1 SNHLY and CDR2 FYNNEI. Trimming cost V 4 bases and J 6 bases, with 9 bases left between them. CDR3 length: 12 amino acids.

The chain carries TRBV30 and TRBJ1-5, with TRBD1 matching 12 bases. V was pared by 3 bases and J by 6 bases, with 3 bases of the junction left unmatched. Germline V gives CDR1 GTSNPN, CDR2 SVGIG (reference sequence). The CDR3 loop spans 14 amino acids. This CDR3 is CAWRGQGAVQPQHF. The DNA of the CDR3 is TGTGCCTGGAGGGGACAGGGGGCGGTTCAGCCCCAGCATTTT.

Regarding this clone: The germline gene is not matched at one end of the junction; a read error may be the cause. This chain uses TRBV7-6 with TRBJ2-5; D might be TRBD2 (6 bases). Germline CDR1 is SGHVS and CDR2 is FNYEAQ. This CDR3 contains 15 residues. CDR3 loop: CASSLAQAVQETQYF. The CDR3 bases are TGTGCCAGCAGCCTAGCGCAGGCAGTCCAAGAGACCCAGTACTTC.

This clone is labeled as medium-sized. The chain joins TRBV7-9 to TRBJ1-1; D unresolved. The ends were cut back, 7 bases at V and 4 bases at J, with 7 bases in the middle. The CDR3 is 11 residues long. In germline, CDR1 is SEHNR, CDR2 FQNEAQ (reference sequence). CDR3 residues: CASNQVTEAFF. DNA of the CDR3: TGTGCCAGCAACCAAGTCACTGAAGCTTTCTTT.

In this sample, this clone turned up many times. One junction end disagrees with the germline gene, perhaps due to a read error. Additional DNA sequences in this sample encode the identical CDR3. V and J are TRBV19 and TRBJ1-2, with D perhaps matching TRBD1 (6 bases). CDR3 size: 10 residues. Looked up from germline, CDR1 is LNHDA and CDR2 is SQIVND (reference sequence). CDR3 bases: TGTGCCAGTAGTATCGACAGGCCGGTTTTC. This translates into CASSIDRPVF.

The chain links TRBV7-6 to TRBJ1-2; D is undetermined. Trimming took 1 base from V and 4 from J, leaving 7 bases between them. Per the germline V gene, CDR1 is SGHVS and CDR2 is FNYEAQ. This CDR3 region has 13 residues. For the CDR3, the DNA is TGTGCCAGCAGCTTAGAGATAGGCTATGGCTACACCTTC. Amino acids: CASSLEIGYGYTF.

This CDR3 is CASSQPPAGVWNEQFF. CDR3 coding DNA: TGTGCCAGCAGCCAACCCCCAGCGGGAGTATGGAATGAGCAGTTCTTC. This chain uses TRBV14 with TRBJ2-1; 8 positions match TRBD2. The CDR3 loop spans 16 amino acids. Trimming took 2 bases from V and 7 from J; bases not matched to a gene: 10. CDR1 SGHDN and CDR2 FVKESK come from the germline V gene.

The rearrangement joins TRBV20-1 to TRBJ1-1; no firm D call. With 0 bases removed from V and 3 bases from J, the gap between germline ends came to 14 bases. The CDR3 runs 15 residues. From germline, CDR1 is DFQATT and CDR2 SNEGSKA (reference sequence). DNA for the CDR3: TGCAGTGCTAGAGATCCAGGAAGGAGTGACACTGAAGCTTTCTTT. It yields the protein CSARDPGRSDTEAFF.